The source of this T cell receptor beta chain is a study of long-term antiretroviral therapy in people with HIV. Study in general: The study's earliest collections predate the 2015 immediate-ART recommendation by about a decade.

The immunoSEQ assay was v3.0, run at survey level. The protocol was immunoSEQ multiplex PCR, while the TCRdb copy is restricted to in-frame clones and leaves out a portion. Altogether 12,000 to 15,000 clones are present, roughly 90% being singletons, with the ten largest covering around 10%. The germline V gene has CDR1 SGHVS and CDR2 FQNEAQ. V was shortened by 0 bases and J by 3 bases, with 12 bases between the two germline ends. This CDR3 has 15 residues. The TCR comes from a man aged 40-49 years with HIV. The chain employs TRBV7-8 and TRBJ2-7; D assignment may be TRBD1 or TRBD2 (6 bases each). This material consisted of unsorted PBMCs, taken 6.2 years after starting antiretroviral therapy. The CDR3 protein is CASSLAVGGGYEQYF. The CDR3 DNA reads TGTGCCAGCAGCTTAGCGGTGGGGGGCGGCTACGAGCAGTACTTC. Full variable domain (outside the CDR3, taken from reference TRBV7-8 and TRBJ2-7): GAGVSQSPRYKVAKRGQDVALRCDPISGHVSLFWYQQALGQGPEFLTYFQNEAQLDKSGLPSDRFFAERPEGSVSTLKIQRTQQEDSAVYLCASSLAVGGGYEQYFGPGTRLTVT.